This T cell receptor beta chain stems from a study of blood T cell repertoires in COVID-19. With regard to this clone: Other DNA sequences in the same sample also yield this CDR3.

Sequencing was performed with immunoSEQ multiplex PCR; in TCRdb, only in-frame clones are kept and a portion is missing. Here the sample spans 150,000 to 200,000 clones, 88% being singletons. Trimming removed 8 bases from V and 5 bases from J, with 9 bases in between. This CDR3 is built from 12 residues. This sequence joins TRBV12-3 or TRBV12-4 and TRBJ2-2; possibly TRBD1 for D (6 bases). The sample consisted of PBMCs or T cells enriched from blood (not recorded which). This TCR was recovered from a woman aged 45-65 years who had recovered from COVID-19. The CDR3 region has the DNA TGTGCCAGCTCACAGGGAACCGGGGAGCTGTTTTTT. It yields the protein CASSQGTGELFF.